The 19 T cell receptor beta chains presented below share a single source sample, sequenced in a study of blood T cells in healthy people across ages. Combining a sample-barcoded 5' primer with a J-beta primer mix, a second PCR ran for about 7 to 11 cycles. TCRdb fed the 5' RACE reads into MiXCR, producing one record per CDR3 protein. The data hold 750,000 or so distinct CDR3 sequences, with 20% to 25% observed a single time. These records were also assigned to another study, of T cells of mothers and their children.

What was sequenced was blood. Source of these receptors: a boy aged 10-17 years in good health.

This clonotype was counted at least ten times. V is TRBV6-5 and J is TRBJ2-5; weak D call: TRBD2 (6 bases). The CDR3 is 13 amino acids. Germline V gives CDR1 MNHEY, CDR2 SVGAGI. Trimming left V 2 bases short and J 9 bases short, with 13 bases between. The CDR3 sequence is CASSYGGLGAQYF. CDR3 coding DNA: TGTGCCAGCAGTTACGGGGGACTCGGGGCCCAGTACTTC.

CDR3 nucleotide sequence: TGCAGCGTTGAAGATCTCCTGGCCGAAGTGGGCGAGACCCAGTACTTC. Protein product: CSVEDLLAEVGETQYF. The chain uses TRBV29-1 and TRBJ2-5; D is ambiguous. CDR1 and CDR2 from the germline V gene are SQVTM and ANQGSEA. The CDR3 covers 16 residues. V lost 0 bases to trimming and J lost 5 bases, with 19 bases between them.

The rearrangement joins TRBV5-6 to TRBJ2-1, with D possibly called TRBD1 or TRBD2 (5 bases each). The DNA end lines up better with TRBJ2-7; the J call may be wrong. Per the germline V gene, CDR1 is SGHDT and CDR2 is YYEEEE. There are 14 residues in the CDR3. The CDR3 is CASSHRDVGYEQYF. The CDR3 DNA reads as TGTGCCAGCAGCCACCGGGACGTAGGCTACGAGCAGTACTTC.

The rearrangement joins TRBV6-4 to TRBJ2-7, with 7 bases identical to TRBD1. CDR1 MRHNA and CDR2 SNTAGT come from the germline V gene. Trimming at V came to 6 bases and at J to 1 base, leaving 9 bases not matched to a gene. The CDR3 runs to 15 residues. As DNA, the CDR3 is TGTGCCAGCAGCGACAGACAGGGACCATCCTACGAGCAGTACTTC. This sequence encodes CASSDRQGPSYEQYF.

The gene calls are TRBV7-8 and TRBJ2-5; 10 bases map to TRBD2. The CDR3 totals 16 residues. J gave up 1 base and V 5 bases, and 7 bases lay outside the gene matches. Germline loops: CDR1 SGHVS, CDR2 FQNEAQ. CDR3 sequence reads: CASSTPTSGAQETQYF. The DNA for the CDR3 is TGTGCCAGCAGCACACCTACTAGCGGGGCCCAAGAGACCCAGTACTTC.

This clonotype was picked up a small number of times. This chain connects TRBV4-1 to TRBJ2-3, with D tentatively TRBD1 (6 bases). This CDR3 has 16 residues. CDR1 is MGHRA, CDR2 YSYEKL, per germline. The V and J ends lost 0 bases and 3 bases respectively, with 13 bases between them. CDR3 protein: CASSQDPRGVTDTQYF. The CDR3 DNA sequence: TGCGCCAGCAGCCAAGATCCCAGGGGTGTTACAGATACGCAGTATTTT.

This clonotype was seen a few times. J is TRBJ2-1 and V is TRBV20-1, with TRBD2 matching over 14 bases. Germline values: CDR1 DFQATT, CDR2 SNEGSKA (reference sequence). The V segment lost 6 bases and the J segment 7 bases; nucleotides outside the gene matches: 2. The CDR3 contains 13 residues. The CDR3, as DNA: TGCAGTGCAGGGACTAGCGGGAGAAATGAGCAGTTCTTC. Its protein product is CSAGTSGRNEQFF.

This clonotype came up a few times. This rearrangement joins TRBV7-2 to TRBJ2-5; a weak D match, TRBD1 (5 bases). The V gene lost 0 bases and the J gene lost 5 bases, with 10 bases spanning the gap. Germline lookup yields CDR1 SGHTA and CDR2 FQGNSA. The CDR3 has 14 amino acids. DNA for the CDR3: TGTGCCAGCAGCTTAGCGCCTAACAGGGAGACCCAGTACTTC. Protein product: CASSLAPNRETQYF.

This clonotype came up a few times. The V call is TRBV29-1, the J call TRBJ2-5; 10 bases are shared with TRBD2. The CDR3 has 15 amino acids. The V and J ends lost 3 bases and 3 bases, in that order; junction bases with no gene match: 7. Germline CDR1 SQVTM, CDR2 ANQGSEA. CDR3 in amino acids: CSVDSSLAGEETQYF. The CDR3 region has the DNA TGCAGCGTTGATTCATCGCTAGCGGGAGAAGAGACCCAGTACTTC.

This rearrangement joins TRBV4-1 to TRBJ2-1; 13 bases match TRBD2. Germline V gene lookup returns CDR1 MGHRA and CDR2 YSYEKL. The CDR3 is 16 amino acids. With 1 base clipped from V and 9 bases from J, the junction kept 6 bases outside the gene matches. The CDR3 loop is CASSQVGLAGDGEQFF. The CDR3 DNA sequence: TGCGCCAGCAGCCAAGTTGGACTAGCGGGAGATGGTGAGCAGTTCTTC.

The rearrangement links TRBV7-2 to TRBJ2-5, with 15 bases that match TRBD2. The J call is doubtful: the DNA matches TRBJ2-7 better. The CDR3 has 15 residues. CDR1 and CDR2 from the germline V gene are SGHTA and FQGNSA. CDR3 DNA sequence: TGTGCCAGCAGCCGGACTAGCGGGGGGGGCTTCGAGCAGTACTTC. Encoded protein: CASSRTSGGGFEQYF.

CDR3: CASSQGLPGAFF. In DNA form, the CDR3 reads TGTGCCAGCAGTCAGGGACTGCCGGGAGCTTTCTTT. The chain recombines TRBV6-2 or TRBV6-3 with TRBJ1-1, with D perhaps TRBD1 (5 bases). The V gene's germline CDR1 is MNHEY and CDR2 SVGEGT. V lost 5 bases and J 10 bases, leaving 14 bases between the germline ends. This CDR3 is 12 amino acids long.

The V and J genes are TRBV25-1 and TRBJ2-5, with unresolved D. V was pared by 3 bases and J by 5 bases, with 10 bases between. Germline lookup yields CDR1 MGHDK and CDR2 SYGVNS. This CDR3 spans 13 amino acids. The CDR3 DNA reads TGTGCCAGCAGTGACCAAGGACCGGAGACCCAGTACTTC. Translated, it gives CASSDQGPETQYF.

The chain employs TRBV12-5 and TRBJ2-5; D ambiguous. This CDR3 region has 16 residues. The germline gives CDR1 LGHNT, CDR2 FRNRAP. Trimming shortened V by 5 bases and J by 4 bases, and 20 bases separated the two germline ends. CDR3 DNA sequence: TGTGCTAGTGGTCACTCGACACCCAGAGTGGGAGAGACCCAGTACTTC. This gives the protein CASGHSTPRVGETQYF.

In this sample, this clonotype turned up a few times. CDR3 protein: CASSYSGGTREQFF. CDR3 in DNA: TGTGCCAGCAGTTACTCCGGGGGGACGCGTGAGCAGTTCTTC. The chain has TRBV6-5 and TRBJ2-1; 7 bases are shared with TRBD2. The CDR3 sequence is 14 residues long. The junction had 5 bases not matched to a gene; V was cut back by 0 bases and J by 9 bases. The germline V gene encodes CDR1 MNHEY and CDR2 SVGAGI.

Only a few counts were recorded for this clonotype. This sequence joins TRBV11-2 and TRBJ2-7; D possibly matches TRBD1 or TRBD2 (6 bases each). Judging by the DNA end, TRBJ2-1 fits better; the J call may be wrong. Germline V gene sequence: CDR1 SGHAT, CDR2 FQNNGV. CDR3 length equals 14 residues. The CDR3 region is CASSLTRGYNEQFF. The DNA for the CDR3 is TGTGCCAGCAGCTTGACTAGGGGGTACAATGAGCAGTTCTTC.

This rearrangement joins TRBV28 to TRBJ2-1; TRBD2 might be the D (5 bases). The DNA end is a closer match to TRBJ2-5, so the J assignment may be wrong. CDR3 length equals 16 residues. The germline gives CDR1 MDHEN, CDR2 SYDVKM. The CDR3 loop reads CASSWAGGSGEETQYF. CDR3 DNA sequence: TGTGCCAGCAGTTGGGCCGGAGGATCTGGGGAGGAGACCCAGTACTTC.

This clonotype has just a few counts. V and J are TRBV7-2 and TRBJ1-5; D is uncertain. V was pared by 2 bases and J by 3 bases, with 11 bases between. Per the germline V gene, CDR1 is SGHTA and CDR2 is FQGNSA. This CDR3 has 15 residues. The CDR3 region is CASSLYPQPNQPQHF. The CDR3, as DNA: TGTGCCAGCAGCTTATATCCACAGCCCAATCAGCCCCAGCATTTT.

This chain connects TRBV7-9 to TRBJ2-6, with 11 bases matching TRBD1. The CDR3 is 19 amino acids. Germline trimming cut 4 bases from V and 0 bases from J; bases unmatched to any gene: 8. Germline assignment: CDR1 SEHNR and CDR2 FQNEAQ (reference sequence). CDR3 DNA: TGTGCCAGCAGCTCACCCGGGACAGGGGGATCCTCTGGGGCCAACGTCCTGACTTTC. It encodes CASSSPGTGGSSGANVLTF.